This T cell receptor beta chain was sequenced during a study of Ad26.COV2.S vaccination and SARS-CoV-2 variants. Across the whole study: In the study, Ad26.COV2.S was injected intramuscularly once, or twice 56 days apart. Study-level findings and limits: Vaccine and placebo recipients had comparable breadth of non-spike TCRs. Quantification of TCR breadth and depth may have yielded underestimates of total T cell responses.

Using immunoSEQ multiplex PCR, the repertoire was profiled, and TCRdb retains in-frame clones only, with some absent. The repertoire holds some 270,000 clones, with approximately 88% as singletons. Germline V lookup: CDR1 LGHNA, CDR2 YSLEER. Trimming left V 4 bases short and J 4 bases short, with 10 bases between. This CDR3 region has 13 residues. Noted treatment: about 20 received Ad26.COV2.S at low or high dose, single or two shots; 5 received placebo; per-sample allocation not given. Day 63 after the first vaccine or placebo injection was the time point for sampling. An adult aged 18-55 years in Boston served as the donor. On this clone itself: No antigen is known for it.

Sequencing was performed on peripheral blood, taken in a trial of Ad26.COV2.S vaccine versus placebo. The rearrangement uses TRBV4-3 and TRBJ1-1, with TRBD1 as a possible D gene (5 bases). The TCR sequence derives from a person between 18 and 60 years old who received the Ad26.COV2.S COVID-19 vaccine or a placebo. CDR3 nucleotide sequence: TGCGCCAGCAGCCCCGATGGGACCACTGAAGCTTTCTTT. Protein sequence: CASSPDGTTEAFF.